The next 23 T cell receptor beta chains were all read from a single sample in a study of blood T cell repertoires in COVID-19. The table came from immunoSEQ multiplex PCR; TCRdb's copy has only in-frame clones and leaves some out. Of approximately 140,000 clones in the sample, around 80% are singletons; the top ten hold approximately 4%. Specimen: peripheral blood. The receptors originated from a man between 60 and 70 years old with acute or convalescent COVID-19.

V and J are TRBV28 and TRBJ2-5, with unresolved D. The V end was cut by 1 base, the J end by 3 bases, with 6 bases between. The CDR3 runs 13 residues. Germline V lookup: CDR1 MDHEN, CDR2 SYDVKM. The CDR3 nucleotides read TGTGCCAGCAGTTTATATCGGGAAGAGACCCAGTACTTC. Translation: CASSLYREETQYF. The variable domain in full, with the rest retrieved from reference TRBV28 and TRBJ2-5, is DVKVTQSSRYLVKRTGEKVFLECVQDMDHENMFWYRQDPGLGLRLIYFSYDVKMKEKGDIPEGYSVSREKKERFSLILESASTNQTSMYLCASSLYREETQYFGPGTRLLVL.

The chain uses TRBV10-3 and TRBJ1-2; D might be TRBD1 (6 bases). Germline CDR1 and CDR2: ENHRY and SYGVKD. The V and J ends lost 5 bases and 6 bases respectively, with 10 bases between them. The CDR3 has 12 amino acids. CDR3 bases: TGTGCCATCAGTCCCACAGGGAATGGCTACACCTTC. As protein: CAISPTGNGYTF.

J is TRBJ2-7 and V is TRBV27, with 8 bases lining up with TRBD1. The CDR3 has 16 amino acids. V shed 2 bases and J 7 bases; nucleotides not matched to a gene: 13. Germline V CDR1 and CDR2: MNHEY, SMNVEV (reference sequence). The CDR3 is CASSLRVGTGQGEQYF. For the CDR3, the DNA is TGTGCCAGCAGTTTAAGGGTTGGGACAGGCCAAGGGGAGCAGTACTTC.

The CDR3 region has the DNA TGTGCCAGCAGTGAAATCAGGACAGCGAACACCGGGGAGCTGTTTTTT. Its protein is CASSEIRTANTGELFF. The chain joins TRBV2 to TRBJ2-2, with D possibly being TRBD1 (6 bases). There are 16 residues in the CDR3. Germline lookup yields CDR1 SNHLY and CDR2 FYNNEI. V shed 2 bases and J shed 0 bases, with 10 bases lying between them.

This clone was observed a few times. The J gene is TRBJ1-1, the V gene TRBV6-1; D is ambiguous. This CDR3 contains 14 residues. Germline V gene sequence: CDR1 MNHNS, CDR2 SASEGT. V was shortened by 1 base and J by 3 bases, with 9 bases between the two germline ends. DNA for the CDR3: TGTGCCAGCAGTGAAGGGGCAGCTTACACTGAAGCTTTCTTT. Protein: CASSEGAAYTEAFF.

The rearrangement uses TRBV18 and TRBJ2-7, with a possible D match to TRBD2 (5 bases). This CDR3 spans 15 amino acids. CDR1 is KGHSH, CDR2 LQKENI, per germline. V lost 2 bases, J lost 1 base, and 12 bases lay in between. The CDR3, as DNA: TGTGCCAGCTCACCAGCGGGCTCCCTTTCCTACGAGCAGTACTTC. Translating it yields CASSPAGSLSYEQYF.

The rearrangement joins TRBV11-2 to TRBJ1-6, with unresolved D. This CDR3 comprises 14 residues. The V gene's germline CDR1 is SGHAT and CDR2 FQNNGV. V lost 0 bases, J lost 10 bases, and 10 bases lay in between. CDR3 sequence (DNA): TGTGCCAGCAGCTTAGATAAGCGAGGATCACCCCTCCACTTT. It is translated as CASSLDKRGSPLHF. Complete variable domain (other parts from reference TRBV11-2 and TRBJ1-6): EAGVAQSPRYKIIEKRQSVAFWCNPISGHATLYWYQQILGQGPKLLIQFQNNGVVDDSQLPKDRFSAERLKGVDSTLKIQPAKLEDSAVYLCASSLDKRGSPLHFGNGTRLTVT.

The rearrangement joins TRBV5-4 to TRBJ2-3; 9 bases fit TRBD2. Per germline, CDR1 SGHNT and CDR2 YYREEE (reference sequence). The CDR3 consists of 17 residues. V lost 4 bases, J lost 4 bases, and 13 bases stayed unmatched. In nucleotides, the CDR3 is TGTGCCAGCAGCATCCTACTAGCGGGCGGGGGGCCAGATACGCAGTATTTT. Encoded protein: CASSILLAGGGPDTQYF.

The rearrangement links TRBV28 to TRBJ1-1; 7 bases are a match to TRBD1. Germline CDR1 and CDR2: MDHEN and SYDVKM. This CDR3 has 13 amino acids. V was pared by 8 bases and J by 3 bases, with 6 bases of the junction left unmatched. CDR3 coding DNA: TGTGCCAGCTTGGGACAGCTATACACTGAAGCTTTCTTT. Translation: CASLGQLYTEAFF.

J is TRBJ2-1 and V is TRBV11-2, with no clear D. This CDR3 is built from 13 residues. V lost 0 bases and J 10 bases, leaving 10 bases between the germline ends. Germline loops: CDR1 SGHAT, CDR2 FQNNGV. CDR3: CASSLEESLEQFF. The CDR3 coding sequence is TGTGCCAGCAGCTTAGAGGAGTCTTTAGAGCAGTTCTTC.

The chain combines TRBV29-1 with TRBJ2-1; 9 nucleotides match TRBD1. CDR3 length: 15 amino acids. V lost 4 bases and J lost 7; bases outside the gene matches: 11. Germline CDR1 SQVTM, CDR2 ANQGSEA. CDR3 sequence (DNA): TGCAGCGTTGGGCCGGGACAGGGAATTTTAAATGAGCAGTTCTTC. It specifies CSVGPGQGILNEQFF.

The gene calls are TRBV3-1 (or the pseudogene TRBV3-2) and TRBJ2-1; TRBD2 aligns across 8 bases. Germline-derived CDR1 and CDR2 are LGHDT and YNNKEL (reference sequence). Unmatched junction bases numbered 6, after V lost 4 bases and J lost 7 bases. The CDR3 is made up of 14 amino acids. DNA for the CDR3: TGTGCCAGCAGCCCGGCGAGCGGGAGAAATGAGCAGTTCTTC. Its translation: CASSPASGRNEQFF.

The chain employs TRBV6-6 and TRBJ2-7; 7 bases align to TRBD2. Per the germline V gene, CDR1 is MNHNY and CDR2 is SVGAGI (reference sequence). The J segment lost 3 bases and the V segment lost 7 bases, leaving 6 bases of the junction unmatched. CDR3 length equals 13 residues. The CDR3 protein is CASKGGGSYEQYF. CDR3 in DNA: TGTGCCAGCAAGGGAGGCGGGAGCTACGAGCAGTACTTC.

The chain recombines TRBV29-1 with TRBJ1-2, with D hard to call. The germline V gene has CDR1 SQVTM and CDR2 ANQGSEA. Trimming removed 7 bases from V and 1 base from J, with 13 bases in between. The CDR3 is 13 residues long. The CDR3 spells CSAALSYNYGYTF. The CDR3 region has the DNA TGCAGCGCGGCCCTATCCTATAACTATGGCTACACCTTC.

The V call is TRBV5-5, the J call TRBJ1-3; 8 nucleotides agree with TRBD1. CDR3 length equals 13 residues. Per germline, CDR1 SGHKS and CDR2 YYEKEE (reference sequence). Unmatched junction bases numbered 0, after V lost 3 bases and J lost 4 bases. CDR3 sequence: CASSWTGGNTIYF. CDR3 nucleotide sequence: TGTGCCAGCAGCTGGACAGGGGGAAACACCATATATTTT.

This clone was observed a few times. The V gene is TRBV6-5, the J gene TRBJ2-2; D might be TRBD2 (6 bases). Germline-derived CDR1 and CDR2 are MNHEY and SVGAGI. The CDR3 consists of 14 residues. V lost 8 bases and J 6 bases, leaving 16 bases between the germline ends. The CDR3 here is CASQWRVAAGELFF. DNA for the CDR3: TGTGCCAGCCAATGGAGGGTAGCGGCCGGGGAGCTGTTTTTT.

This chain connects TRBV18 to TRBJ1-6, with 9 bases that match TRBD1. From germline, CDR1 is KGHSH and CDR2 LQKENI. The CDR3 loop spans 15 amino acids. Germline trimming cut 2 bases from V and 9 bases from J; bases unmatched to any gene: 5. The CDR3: CASSPGGQGSSPLHF. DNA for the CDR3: TGTGCCAGCTCACCAGGGGGACAGGGATCTTCACCCCTCCACTTT.

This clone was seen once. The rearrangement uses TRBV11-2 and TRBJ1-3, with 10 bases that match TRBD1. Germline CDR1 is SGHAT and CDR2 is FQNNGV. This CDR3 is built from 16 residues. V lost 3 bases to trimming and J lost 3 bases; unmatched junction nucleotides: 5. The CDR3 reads CASSFSTGGYGNTIYF. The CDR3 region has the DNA TGTGCCAGCAGCTTCTCGACAGGGGGCTATGGAAACACCATATATTTT.

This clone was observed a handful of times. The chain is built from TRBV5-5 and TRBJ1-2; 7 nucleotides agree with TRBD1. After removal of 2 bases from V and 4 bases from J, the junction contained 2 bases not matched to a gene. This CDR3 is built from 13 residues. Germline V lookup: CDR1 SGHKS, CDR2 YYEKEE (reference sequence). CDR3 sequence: CASSLDRAYGYTF. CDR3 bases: TGTGCCAGCAGCTTAGACAGGGCCTATGGCTACACCTTC. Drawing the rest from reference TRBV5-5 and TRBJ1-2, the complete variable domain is DAGVTQSPTHLIKTRGQQVTLRCSPISGHKSVSWYQQVLGQGPQFIFQYYEKEERGRGNFPDRFSARQFPNYSSELNVNALLLGDSALYLCASSLDRAYGYTFGSGTRLTVV.

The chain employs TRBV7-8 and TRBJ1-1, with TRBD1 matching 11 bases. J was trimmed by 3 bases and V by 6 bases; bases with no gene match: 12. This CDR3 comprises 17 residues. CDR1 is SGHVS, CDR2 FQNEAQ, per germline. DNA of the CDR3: TGTGCCAGCAGATACAATTCCGGGACAGGGGGTCACACTGAAGCTTTCTTT. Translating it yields CASRYNSGTGGHTEAFF.

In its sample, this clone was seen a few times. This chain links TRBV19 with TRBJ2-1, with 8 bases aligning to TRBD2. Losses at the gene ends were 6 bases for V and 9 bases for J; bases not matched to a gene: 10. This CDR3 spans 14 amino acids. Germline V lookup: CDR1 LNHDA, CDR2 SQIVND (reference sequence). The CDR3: CASSRAGAWSEQFF. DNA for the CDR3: TGTGCCAGTAGCAGAGCGGGAGCCTGGAGTGAGCAGTTCTTC. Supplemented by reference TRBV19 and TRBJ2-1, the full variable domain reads DGGITQSPKYLFRKEGQNVTLSCEQNLNHDAMYWYRQDPGQGLRLIYYSQIVNDFQKGDIAEGYSVSREKKESFPLTVTSAQKNPTAFYLCASSRAGAWSEQFFGPGTRLTVL.

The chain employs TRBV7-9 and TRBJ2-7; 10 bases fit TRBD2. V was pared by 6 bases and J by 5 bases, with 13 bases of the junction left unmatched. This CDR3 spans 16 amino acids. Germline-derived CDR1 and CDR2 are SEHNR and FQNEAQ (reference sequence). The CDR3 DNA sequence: TGTGCCAGCAGTTTCCGAGCGGGAGGGCCTGTCGACGAGCAGTACTTC. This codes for CASSFRAGGPVDEQYF.

The CDR3 reads CASRDRVRQETQYF. The CDR3 region has the DNA TGTGCCAGTCGTGACAGGGTGCGACAAGAGACCCAGTACTTC. The gene calls are TRBV7-2 and TRBJ2-5, with 7 bases fitting TRBD1. Germline CDR1 and CDR2: SGHTA and FQGNSA. CDR3 length: 14 residues. Trimming cost V 9 bases and J 2 bases; bases outside gene matches: 9.